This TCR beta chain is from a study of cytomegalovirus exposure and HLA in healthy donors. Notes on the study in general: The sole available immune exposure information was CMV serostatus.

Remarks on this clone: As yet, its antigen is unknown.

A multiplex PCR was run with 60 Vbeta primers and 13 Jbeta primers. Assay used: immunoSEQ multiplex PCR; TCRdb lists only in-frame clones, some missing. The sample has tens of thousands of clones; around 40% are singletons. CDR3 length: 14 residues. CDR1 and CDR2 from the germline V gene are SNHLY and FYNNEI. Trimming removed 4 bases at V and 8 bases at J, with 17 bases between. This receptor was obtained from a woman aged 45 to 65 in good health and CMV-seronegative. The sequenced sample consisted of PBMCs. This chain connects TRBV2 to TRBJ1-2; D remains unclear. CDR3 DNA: TGTGCCAGCAGTGGAGGAGAAATGGAAGGCGGCTACACCTTC. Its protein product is CASSGGEMEGGYTF.